This T cell receptor (beta chain) derives from a study of blood T cell repertoires in COVID-19. The V end lost 3 bases, the J end lost 3 bases, and 14 bases lay between the germline ends. This CDR3 region has 16 residues. In germline, CDR1 is SGHTA, CDR2 FQGNSA. Sequencing used immunoSEQ multiplex PCR; TCRdb keeps in-frame clones, though not all of them. Counted here are fewer than 300,000 clones, about 85% occurring once; the ten biggest clones make up 0.87%. The chain couples TRBV7-2 to TRBJ1-4; D is possibly TRBD1 (6 bases). Input material: peripheral blood. This receptor was obtained from a human donor with COVID-19, enrolled during active disease. The donor label of this sample is uncertain. CDR3 protein: CASSLAQGRPNEKLFF. The CDR3 DNA is TGTGCCAGCAGCTTGGCACAGGGTCGGCCTAATGAAAAACTGTTTTTT.